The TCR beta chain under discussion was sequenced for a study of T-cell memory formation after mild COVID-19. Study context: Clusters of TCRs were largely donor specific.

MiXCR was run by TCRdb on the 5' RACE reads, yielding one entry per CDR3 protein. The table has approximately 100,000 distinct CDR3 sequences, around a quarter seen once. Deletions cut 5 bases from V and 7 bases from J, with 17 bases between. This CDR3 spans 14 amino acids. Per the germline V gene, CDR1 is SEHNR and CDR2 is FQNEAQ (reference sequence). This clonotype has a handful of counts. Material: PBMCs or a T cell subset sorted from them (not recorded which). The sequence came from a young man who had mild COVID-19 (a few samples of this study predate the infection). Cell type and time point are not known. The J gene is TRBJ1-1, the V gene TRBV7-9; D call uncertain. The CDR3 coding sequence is TGTGCCAGCAGCCTAAGCGGGAAGGGTCATGAAGCTTTCTTT. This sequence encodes CASSLSGKGHEAFF. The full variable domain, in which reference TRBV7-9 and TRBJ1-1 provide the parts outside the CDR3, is DTGVSQNPRHKITKRGQNVTFRCDPISEHNRLYWYRQTLGQGPEFLTYFQNEAQLEKSRLLSDRFSAERPKGSFSTLEIQRTEQGDSAMYLCASSLSGKGHEAFFGQGTRLTVV.